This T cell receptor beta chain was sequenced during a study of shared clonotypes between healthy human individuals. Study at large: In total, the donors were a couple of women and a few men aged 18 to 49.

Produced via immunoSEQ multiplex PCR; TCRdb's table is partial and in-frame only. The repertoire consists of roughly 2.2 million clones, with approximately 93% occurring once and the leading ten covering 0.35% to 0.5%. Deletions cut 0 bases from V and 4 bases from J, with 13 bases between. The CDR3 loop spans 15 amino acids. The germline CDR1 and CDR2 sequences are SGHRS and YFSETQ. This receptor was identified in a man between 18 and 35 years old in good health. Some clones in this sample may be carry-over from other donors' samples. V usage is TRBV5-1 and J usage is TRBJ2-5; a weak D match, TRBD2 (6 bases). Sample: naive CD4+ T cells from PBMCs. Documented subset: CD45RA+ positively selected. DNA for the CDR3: TGCGCCAGCAGCTTGGTTCCGGGAGTAGGAGAGACCCAGTACTTC. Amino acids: CASSLVPGVGETQYF.